This entry concerns a single TCR beta chain. Mismatch with germline at one junction end may stem from a read error. The CDR3 runs to 11 residues. In germline, CDR1 is SNHLY, CDR2 FYNNEI. Repertoires were generated with immunoSEQ multiplex PCR, while TCRdb's copy carries only in-frame clones and drops some. This sample carries more than 200,000 clones, more than 75% of them seen once, and the ten largest clones take approximately 1.7%. These data originate in a study of blood T cell repertoires in COVID-19. The TCR comes from a man in his forties who had recovered from COVID-19. This chain joins TRBV2 and TRBJ1-1; maybe TRBD1 (6 bases). The material sequenced was PBMCs or T cells enriched from blood (not recorded which). CDR3: CASSEVDRTLF. CDR3 DNA: TGTGCCAGCAGTGAAGTGGACAGAACCCTCTTT.